These 14 T cell receptor beta chains share one sample of origin, sequenced in a study of blood T cells in healthy people across ages. With a J-beta primer mix and a sample-barcoded 5' primer, a second PCR ran 7 to 11 cycles. TCRdb fed the 5' RACE reads into MiXCR, producing one record per CDR3 protein. The table has roughly 2 million distinct CDR3 sequences, 49% seen once; the top ten hold less than 2.5%. Sample: blood. The source is a woman aged 40 to 55 in good health.

Many counts were recorded for this clonotype. The rearrangement joins TRBV4-1 to TRBJ2-3, with a possible D match to TRBD1 (6 bases). CDR3 length equals 17 residues. The germline gives CDR1 MGHRA, CDR2 YSYEKL. The ends were cut back, 4 bases at V and 3 bases at J, with 20 bases in the middle. CDR3 DNA sequence: TGCGCCAGCAGCCCAGCGATAAACAGGGTCGGGACAGATACGCAGTATTTT. Translation gives CASSPAINRVGTDTQYF.

A note on this clonotype: One end of the junction fails to match germline, which may point to a read error. This chain joins TRBV29-1 and TRBJ2-6, with a tentative D call TRBD1 (6 bases). Germline lookup yields CDR1 SQVTM and CDR2 ANQGSEA. The CDR3 is made up of 12 amino acids. The CDR3 DNA reads TGCAGCGTTGATTCAGGGGTCAACGTCCTGACTTTC. Its protein is CSVDSGVNVLTF.

This chain uses TRBV9 with TRBJ2-1, with D perhaps TRBD1 (6 bases). This CDR3 spans 18 amino acids. Trimming removed 4 bases at V and 2 bases at J, with 22 bases between. Germline CDR1 reads SGDLS; CDR2 reads YYNGEE. The CDR3 nucleotides are TGTGCCAGCAGCCCGCGAGGGGATACGACAGGAGCCTACAATGAGCAGTTCTTC. Translating it yields CASSPRGDTTGAYNEQFF.

The chain employs TRBV27 and TRBJ2-1, with D unclear. The germline V gene encodes CDR1 MNHEY and CDR2 SMNVEV (reference sequence). The V end lost 5 bases, the J end lost 4 bases, and 15 bases lay between the germline ends. This CDR3 spans 15 amino acids. The CDR3 spells CASSRTPPTYNEQFF. CDR3 bases: TGTGCCAGCAGTAGGACGCCCCCCACATACAATGAGCAGTTCTTC.

The DNA for the CDR3 is TGCAGTGCTAGAGATCCTTCTGTGGGGACCCAGTACTTC. Translating gives CSARDPSVGTQYF. J is TRBJ2-7 and V is TRBV20-1; D unresolved. The J call is uncertain, as TRBJ2-5 better fits the DNA end. The CDR3 length is 13 residues. The germline CDR1 and CDR2 sequences are DFQATT and SNEGSKA (reference sequence).

The V call is TRBV10-3, the J call TRBJ2-3; D is undetermined. The V gene lost 2 bases and the J gene lost 5 bases, with 20 bases spanning the gap. Germline loops: CDR1 ENHRY, CDR2 SYGVKD. The CDR3 runs 17 residues. This chain's CDR3 is CAISEPSLSGRIDTQYF. CDR3 in DNA: TGTGCCATCAGTGAGCCGTCGCTTAGTGGGCGGATAGATACGCAGTATTTT.

The V gene is TRBV7-6, the J gene TRBJ2-3; 9 bases fit TRBD2. The trim removed 3 bases at V and 6 bases at J, leaving 10 bases unmatched. Per the germline V gene, CDR1 is SGHVS and CDR2 is FNYEAQ. The CDR3 has 16 amino acids. The CDR3 is CASSLASGGHSDTQYF. CDR3 in DNA: TGTGCCAGCAGCTTGGCCAGCGGGGGGCATTCGGATACGCAGTATTTT.

V gene TRBV21-1 combines with J gene TRBJ1-6. TRBV21-1 is a listed pseudogene. The CDR3 is 16 amino acids. The CDR3 DNA follows: TGTGCCAGCAGCAACGGCAGTATCACCTATAATTCACCCCTCCACTTT. It yields the protein CASSNGSITYNSPLHF.

The chain couples TRBV24-1 to TRBJ2-1; TRBD2 matches 8 bases. CDR3 length: 17 amino acids. Germline trimming cut 4 bases from V and 2 bases from J; bases unmatched to any gene: 9. CDR1 is KGHDR and CDR2 is SFDVKD in the germline V gene. The CDR3 reads CATSEVTSGSAYNEQFF. CDR3 in DNA: TGTGCCACCAGTGAAGTAACAAGCGGGAGCGCCTACAATGAGCAGTTCTTC.

CDR3 coding DNA: TGTGCCAGCAGTTTATCAGCTACAGGGTACGAGCAGTACTTC. It specifies CASSLSATGYEQYF. V usage is TRBV28 and J usage is TRBJ2-7; D might be TRBD1 (6 bases). V gave up 1 base and J gave up 4 bases, with 11 bases separating them. The CDR3 extends over 14 amino acids. Germline lookup yields CDR1 MDHEN and CDR2 SYDVKM.

This clonotype was found a few times. The V and J genes are TRBV7-9 and TRBJ2-6; D is unclear. The CDR3 sequence is 15 residues long. Trimming cost V 5 bases and J 2 bases, with 10 bases left between them. CDR1 SEHNR and CDR2 FQNEAQ come from the germline V gene (reference sequence). CDR3 coding DNA: TGTGCCAGCAGCCAACCCGCGGCTGGGGCCAACGTCCTGACTTTC. Amino acids: CASSQPAAGANVLTF.

The rearrangement links TRBV12-3 or TRBV12-4 to TRBJ2-4, with 8 bases matching TRBD2. This CDR3 contains 16 residues. After removal of 3 bases from V and 0 bases from J, the junction contained 4 bases not matched to a gene. The CDR3 DNA follows: TGTGCCAGCAGTTTTACTAGCGGTTCAGCCAAAAACATTCAGTACTTC. Residues: CASSFTSGSAKNIQYF.

This clonotype was picked up a small number of times. The rearrangement joins TRBV6-6 to TRBJ2-4; TRBD2 matches 7 bases. V lost 5 bases and J lost 2; bases outside the gene matches: 9. In germline, CDR1 is MNHNY, CDR2 SVGAGI (reference sequence). There are 16 residues in the CDR3. CDR3 residues: CASSTRTGLTKNIQYF. For the CDR3, the DNA is TGTGCCAGCAGTACTAGGACGGGACTAACCAAAAACATTCAGTACTTC.

The chain uses TRBV6-6 and TRBJ2-1; D unclear. Looked up from germline, CDR1 is MNHNY and CDR2 is SVGAGI (reference sequence). The CDR3 spans 15 residues. Trimming stripped 5 bases from V and 3 bases from J, with 14 bases between. CDR3 in DNA: TGTGCCAGCAGTCACCCAGGAGTTAGCTACAATGAGCAGTTCTTC. As protein: CASSHPGVSYNEQFF.